Listed below are T cell receptor beta chains from one sample, sequenced in a study of cytomegalovirus exposure and HLA in healthy donors. TCRdb's copy holds only in-frame clones and misses some; the assay was immunoSEQ multiplex PCR. In the table there are approximately 100,000 clones, 76% of which are singletons. The specimen was PBMCs. The source is a man in his forties or fifties in good health and CMV-seronegative. Both conserved end residues are part of each CDR3. The order of the fields is CDR3 length, V gene, D gene, J gene, clone size, CDR3 protein, CDR3 DNA. The D gene is left open where the match is weak. Some rows mark clone size as missing; the rest say once, few, many or name a class of expanded clone.

>16|TRBV18|TRBD2|TRBJ2-2|NA
CASSPMVAGNTGELFF
TGTGCCAGCTCACCAATGGTAGCGGGAAACACCGGGGAGCTGTTTTTT
>14|TRBV15|NA|TRBJ1-1|NA
CATRVGRGNTEAFF
TGTGCCACCAGAGTCGGGAGGGGGAACACTGAAGCTTTCTTT
>17|TRBV27|NA|TRBJ2-3|NA
CASSLSRVAANTDTQYF
TGTGCCAGCAGTTTATCGAGGGTAGCGGCCAACACAGATACGCAGTATTTT
>13|TRBV18|NA|TRBJ1-1|once
CASSPLRNTEAFF
TGTGCCAGCTCACCACTGCGGAACACTGAAGCTTTCTTT
>15|TRBV5-1|TRBD2|TRBJ2-3|NA
CASSRSGGAADTQYF
TGCGCCAGCAGCCGCAGCGGGGGGGCGGCAGATACGCAGTATTTT
>13|TRBV14|TRBD2|TRBJ2-1|NA
CASSPYMAGGSFF
TGTGCCAGCAGCCCCTACATGGCGGGGGGCTCGTTCTTC
>11|TRBV20-1|NA|TRBJ2-7|NA
CSASQGNEQYF
TGCAGTGCATCGCAGGGGAACGAGCAGTACTTC
>16|TRBV18|TRBD1|TRBJ1-1|few
CASSPPGQGTRTEAFF
TGTGCCAGCTCACCCCCGGGACAGGGGACCCGGACTGAAGCTTTCTTT
>16|TRBV6-1|TRBD2|TRBJ2-2|NA
CASSEVSGGHTGELFF
TGTGCCAGCAGTGAAGTGAGCGGGGGGCACACCGGGGAGCTGTTTTTT
>15|TRBV2|TRBD1|TRBJ2-1|NA
CASSEGQGAFNEQFF
TGTGCCAGCAGTGAGGGACAGGGGGCCTTCAATGAGCAGTTCTTC
>16|TRBV28|NA|TRBJ1-2|NA
CASSHGTSEGLYGYTF
TGTGCCAGCAGTCACGGGACGTCGGAGGGCCTCTATGGCTACACCTTC
>17|TRBV10-1|TRBD1|TRBJ2-6|once
CASSPDRGVVGANVLTF
TGCGCCAGCAGCCCCGACAGGGGTGTGGTGGGGGCCAACGTCCTGACTTTC
>17|TRBV7-9|TRBD1|TRBJ1-1|NA
CASSPGQGALLDTEAFF
TGTGCCAGCAGCCCCGGACAGGGGGCTTTACTGGACACTGAAGCTTTCTTT
>13|TRBV6-6|TRBD2|TRBJ2-4|NA
CASLAGGENIQYF
TGTGCCAGCCTTGCGGGGGGGGAAAACATTCAGTACTTC
>15|TRBV5-8|TRBD1|TRBJ1-5|once
CASSGTAHSNQPQHF
TGTGCCAGCTCCGGGACAGCTCATAGCAATCAGCCCCAGCATTTT
>14|TRBV11-2|TRBD1|TRBJ1-1|NA
CASNIQGGDTEAFF
TGTGCCAGCAACATACAGGGGGGGGACACTGAAGCTTTCTTT
>11|TRBV7-9|TRBD1|TRBJ2-7|NA
CASGTAYEQYF
TGTGCCAGCGGGACAGCCTACGAGCAGTACTTC
>15|TRBV6-1|TRBD1|TRBJ1-6|NA
CASSEGQGLNSPLHF
TGTGCCAGCAGTGAAGGACAGGGTCTAAATTCACCCCTCCACTTT
>16|TRBV7-6|NA|TRBJ2-5|NA
CASSFSHSTGGETQYF
TGTGCCAGCAGCTTTTCGCATTCGACAGGAGGAGAGACCCAGTACTTC
>15|TRBV19|NA|TRBJ1-1|NA
CASSTLDSMNTEAFF
TGTGCCAGTAGTACCCTGGACAGCATGAACACTGAAGCTTTCTTT
>15|TRBV19|NA|TRBJ2-2|NA
CASRPRDRHTGELFF
TGTGCCAGTAGACCGCGGGACAGACACACCGGGGAGCTGTTTTTT
>15|TRBV19|TRBD1|TRBJ2-2|NA
CASSTGGSNTGELFF
TGTGCCAGTAGTACAGGGGGTAGCAACACCGGGGAGCTGTTTTTT
>14|TRBV6-1|TRBD1|TRBJ1-2|NA
CASSRTGGSYGYTF
TGTGCCAGCAGTCGGACAGGGGGCAGCTATGGCTACACCTTC
>13|TRBV6-1|NA|TRBJ1-1|NA
CASSEAPEGRAFF
TGTGCCAGCAGTGAAGCCCCGGAGGGCAGAGCTTTCTTT
>16|TRBV28|NA|TRBJ1-6|NA
CASSLSGSSYNSPLHF
TGTGCCAGCAGTTTATCAGGCAGCAGCTATAATTCACCCCTCCACTTT
>18|TRBV11-2|NA|TRBJ2-2|NA
CASSFPGYAAINTGELFF
TGTGCCAGCAGCTTCCCCGGTTACGCAGCGATCAACACCGGGGAGCTGTTTTTT
>15|TRBV7-6|TRBD1|TRBJ2-3|NA
CASSLGQGRTDTQYF
TGTGCCAGCAGCTTAGGACAGGGGCGGACAGATACGCAGTATTTT
>15|TRBV6-4|NA|TRBJ1-2|few
CASSESQGEVDGYTF
TGTGCCAGCAGTGAGTCACAGGGCGAGGTCGATGGCTACACCTTC
>13|TRBV18|NA|TRBJ1-1|NA
CASSPNSASEAFF
TGTGCCAGCTCACCTAATAGTGCGTCTGAAGCTTTCTTT
>14|TRBV15|TRBD2|TRBJ2-1|once
CATSLAGGDNEQFF
TGTGCCACCAGCTTAGCGGGGGGGGACAATGAGCAGTTCTTC
>13|TRBV2|NA|TRBJ1-5|NA
CASRDNGNQPQHF
TGTGCCAGCAGGGACAACGGCAATCAGCCCCAGCATTTT
>12|TRBV7-8|NA|TRBJ2-1|NA
CASSRDSNEQFF
TGTGCCAGCAGCCGGGACTCAAATGAGCAGTTCTTC
>14|TRBV9|NA|TRBJ1-5|NA
CASSPDYSNQPQHF
TGTGCCAGCAGCCCGGACTATAGCAATCAGCCCCAGCATTTT
>15|TRBV18|NA|TRBJ1-6|NA
CASSPLQGYNSPLHF
TGTGCCAGCTCACCGTTGCAGGGCTATAATTCACCCCTCCACTTT
>15|TRBV19|TRBD2|TRBJ2-7|NA
CASSNRGGRTYEQYF
TGTGCCAGTAGTAACCGCGGGGGGCGAACCTACGAGCAGTACTTC
>15|TRBV5-1|NA|TRBJ2-3|NA
CASSLEPGRIDTQYF
TGCGCCAGCAGCTTGGAGCCAGGCAGGATAGATACGCAGTATTTT
>15|TRBV7-2|NA|TRBJ2-3|NA
CASSLATGSTDTQYF
TGTGCCAGCAGCTTAGCAACGGGTAGCACAGATACGCAGTATTTT
>16|TRBV6-5|TRBD1|TRBJ1-2|NA
CASSYVAQGALGGYTF
TGTGCCAGCAGTTACGTGGCCCAGGGGGCTTTGGGAGGCTACACCTTC
>10|TRBV2|NA|TRBJ2-1|few
CASSEVEQFF
TGTGCCAGCAGTGAAGTAGAGCAGTTCTTC
>15|TRBV7-2|TRBD1|TRBJ2-3|NA
CASSLQTGGLDTQYF
TGTGCCAGCAGCTTGCAAACAGGGGGGTTAGATACGCAGTATTTT
>13|TRBV5-6|NA|TRBJ1-1|NA
CASTPRENTEAFF
TGTGCCAGCACCCCACGGGAGAACACTGAAGCTTTCTTT
>16|TRBV28|NA|TRBJ1-3|NA
CASSSGRGSSGNTIYF
TGTGCCAGCAGTTCTGGGAGGGGGAGCTCTGGAAACACCATATATTTT
>14|TRBV12-5|TRBD1|TRBJ1-2|NA
CASGNTGVNYGYTF
TGTGCTAGTGGCAATACAGGGGTTAACTATGGCTACACCTTC
>15|TRBV6-1|NA|TRBJ1-2|NA
CASTKGGAGYGSYTF
TGTGCCAGCACCAAGGGAGGGGCAGGGTACGGAAGTTACACCTTC
>11|TRBV29-1|NA|TRBJ2-5|NA
CSASGEETQYF
TGCAGCGCCTCGGGGGAAGAGACCCAGTACTTC
>14|TRBV5-1|NA|TRBJ1-2|NA
CASSLGQQSYGYTF
TGCGCCAGCAGCTTGGGACAGCAGTCCTATGGCTACACCTTC
>15|TRBV7-2|TRBD2|TRBJ2-3|once
CASSSGLAGRDTQYF
TGTGCCAGCAGCTCCGGACTAGCGGGGCGAGATACGCAGTATTTT
>15|TRBV5-1|TRBD1|TRBJ2-5|NA
CASSLGGGSQETQYF
TGCGCCAGCAGCTTGGGAGGGGGCAGCCAAGAGACCCAGTACTTC
>16|TRBV6-4|NA|TRBJ2-3|NA
CASIGGDPVFTDTQYF
TGTGCCAGCATTGGCGGGGACCCCGTATTCACAGATACGCAGTATTTT
>14|TRBV7-2|NA|TRBJ2-1|few
CASSPAAGPWEQFF
TGTGCCAGCAGCCCCGCGGCGGGACCTTGGGAGCAGTTCTTC
>13|TRBV30|TRBD1|TRBJ1-1|NA
CAWGSGGSPEAFF
TGTGCCTGGGGGTCAGGGGGTAGTCCTGAAGCTTTCTTT
>14|TRBV15|TRBD1|TRBJ1-2|NA
CATSRSGQGYGYTF
TGTGCCACCAGCAGATCGGGACAGGGTTATGGCTACACCTTC
>12|TRBV30|NA|TRBJ1-4|NA
CAWNGGQEKLFF
TGTGCCTGGAACGGGGGGCAAGAAAAACTGTTTTTT